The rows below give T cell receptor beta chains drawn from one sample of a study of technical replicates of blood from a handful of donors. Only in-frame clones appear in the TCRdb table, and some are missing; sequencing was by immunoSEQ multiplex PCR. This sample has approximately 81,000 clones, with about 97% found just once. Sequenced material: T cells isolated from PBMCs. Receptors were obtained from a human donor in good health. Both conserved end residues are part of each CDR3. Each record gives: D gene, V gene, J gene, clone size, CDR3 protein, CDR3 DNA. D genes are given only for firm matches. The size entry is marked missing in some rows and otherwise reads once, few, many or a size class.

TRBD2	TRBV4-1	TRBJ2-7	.	CASSGGLAGPHGDEQYF	TGCGCCAGCAGTGGGGGACTAGCGGGGCCCCACGGGGACGAGCAGTACTTC
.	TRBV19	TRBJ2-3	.	CASSIGGRVTDTQYF	TGTGCCAGTAGTATCGGGGGGCGCGTCACAGATACGCAGTATTTT
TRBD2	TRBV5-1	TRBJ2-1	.	CASSTGLAGGLF	TGCGCCAGCAGCACGGGACTAGCGGGGGGGCTCTTC
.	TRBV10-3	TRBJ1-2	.	CAISGGAVNPTMGYTF	TGTGCCATCAGCGGGGGGGCAGTCAATCCGACTATGGGCTACACCTTC
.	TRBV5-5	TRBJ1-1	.	CASHRERPGEAFF	TGTGCCAGCCACAGGGAGAGGCCCGGTGAAGCTTTCTTT
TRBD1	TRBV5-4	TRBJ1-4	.	CASSGGQGMSEKLFF	TGTGCCAGCAGCGGGGGACAGGGGATGAGTGAAAAACTGTTTTTT
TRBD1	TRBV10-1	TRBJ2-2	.	CASQDRFNTGELFF	TGCGCCAGTCAGGACAGGTTTAACACCGGGGAGCTGTTTTTT
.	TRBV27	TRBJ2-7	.	CASGPDYYEQYF	TGTGCCAGCGGCCCGGACTACTACGAGCAGTACTTC
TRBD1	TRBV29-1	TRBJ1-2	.	CSVATGGGLRGYTF	TGCAGCGTTGCTACAGGGGGCGGCCTTAGAGGCTACACCTTC
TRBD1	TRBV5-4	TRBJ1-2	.	CASSRQGARYGYTF	TGTGCCAGCAGCCGACAGGGGGCGCGGTATGGCTACACCTTC
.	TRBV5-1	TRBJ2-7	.	CASGDRNYEQYF	TGCGCCAGCGGTGACAGGAACTACGAGCAGTACTTC
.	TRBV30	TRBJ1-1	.	CAGEIDRRNTEAFF	TGTGCCGGGGAAATTGACAGGAGGAACACTGAAGCTTTCTTT
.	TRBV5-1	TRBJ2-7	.	CASSPSLDSGLYEQYF	TGCGCCAGCAGCCCGAGTCTGGACAGTGGGCTCTACGAGCAGTACTTC
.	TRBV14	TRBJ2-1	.	CASSYAGANNEQFF	TGTGCCAGCAGCTACGCAGGGGCAAACAATGAGCAGTTCTTC
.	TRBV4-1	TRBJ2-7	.	CASSRGALGTHFEQYF	TGCGCCAGCAGCCGGGGCGCTCTCGGGACTCACTTCGAGCAGTACTTC
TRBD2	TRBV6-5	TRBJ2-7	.	CASSRGSLAYEQYF	TGTGCCAGCTCGCGCGGGAGTTTGGCCTACGAGCAGTACTTC
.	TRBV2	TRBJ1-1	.	CASSEYPGGAKAFF	TGTGCCAGCAGTGAGTATCCCGGAGGGGCTAAAGCTTTCTTT
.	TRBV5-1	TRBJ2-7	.	CASSLMGSTYEQYF	TGCGCCAGCAGCTTGATGGGCAGCACCTACGAGCAGTACTTC
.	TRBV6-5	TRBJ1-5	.	CASSPGLLGQPQHF	TGTGCCAGCAGCCCGGGTTTGCTTGGGCAGCCCCAGCATTTT
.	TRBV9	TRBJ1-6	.	CASSVEAGRSPLHF	TGTGCCAGCAGCGTAGAGGCAGGGCGTTCACCCCTCCACTTT
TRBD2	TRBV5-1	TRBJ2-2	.	CASSLGEGTNTGELFF	TGCGCCAGCAGCTTGGGGGAGGGAACGAACACCGGGGAGCTGTTTTTT
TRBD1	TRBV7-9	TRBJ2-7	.	CASSYGQGHNSYEQYF	TGTGCCAGCAGCTATGGACAGGGACATAACTCCTACGAGCAGTACTTC
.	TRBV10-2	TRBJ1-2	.	CASSESTTGRERGTF	TGCGCCAGCAGTGAGTCGACTACCGGGAGAGAACGTGGCACCTTC
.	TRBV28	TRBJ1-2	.	CASRDPASGYTF	TGTGCCAGCAGGGATCCGGCTAGTGGCTACACCTTC
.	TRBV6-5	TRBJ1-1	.	CASSYGGSNTEAFF	TGTGCCAGCAGTTACGGCGGCAGCAACACTGAAGCTTTCTTT
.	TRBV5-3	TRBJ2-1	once	CARSEPGLFHNEQFF	TGTGCCAGAAGCGAACCGGGACTTTTCCACAATGAGCAGTTCTTC